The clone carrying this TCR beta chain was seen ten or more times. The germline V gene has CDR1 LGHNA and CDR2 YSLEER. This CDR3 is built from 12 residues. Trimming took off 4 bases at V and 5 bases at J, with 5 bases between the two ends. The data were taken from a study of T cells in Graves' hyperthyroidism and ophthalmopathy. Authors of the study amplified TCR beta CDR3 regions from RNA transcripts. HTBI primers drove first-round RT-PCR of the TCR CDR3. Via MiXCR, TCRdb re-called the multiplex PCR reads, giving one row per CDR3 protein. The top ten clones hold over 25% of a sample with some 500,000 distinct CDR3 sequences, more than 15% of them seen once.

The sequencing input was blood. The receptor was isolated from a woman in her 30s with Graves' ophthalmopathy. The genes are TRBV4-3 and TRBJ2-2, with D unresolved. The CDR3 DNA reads TGCGCCAGCAGCCCGTTGACCGGGGAGCTGTTTTTT. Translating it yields CASSPLTGELFF.